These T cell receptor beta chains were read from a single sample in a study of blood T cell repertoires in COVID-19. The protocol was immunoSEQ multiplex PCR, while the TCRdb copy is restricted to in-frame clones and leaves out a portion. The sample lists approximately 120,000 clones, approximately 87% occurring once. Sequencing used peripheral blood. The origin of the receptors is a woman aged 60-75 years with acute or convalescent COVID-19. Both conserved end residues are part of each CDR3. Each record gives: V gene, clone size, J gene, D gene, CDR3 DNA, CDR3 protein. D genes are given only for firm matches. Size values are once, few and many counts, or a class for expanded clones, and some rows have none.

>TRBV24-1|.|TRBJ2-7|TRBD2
TGTGCCACCAGTGGTGGGGGAGGGACTCGTGAGCAGTACTTC
CATSGGGGTREQYF
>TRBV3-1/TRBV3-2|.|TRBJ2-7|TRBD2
TGTGCCAGCAGCCAAGAACGGCTAGCGGGCTACGAGCAGTACTTC
CASSQERLAGYEQYF
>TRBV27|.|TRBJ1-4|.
TGTGCCAGCAGTTCAACACCAAACAGGAATGAAAAACTGTTTTTT
CASSSTPNRNEKLFF
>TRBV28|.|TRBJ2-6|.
TGTGCCAGCAGTTTCCCGAGGAGGGCAGCACAGGGGCTCTCTGGGGCCAACGTCCTGACTTTC
CASSFPRRAAQGLSGANVLTF
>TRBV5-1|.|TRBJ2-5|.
TGCGCCAGCAGCATACAGGGTAGCCAAGAGACCCAGTACTTC
CASSIQGSQETQYF
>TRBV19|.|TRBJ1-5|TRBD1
TGTGCCAGTAGTAGCCCGGGACAGGGGGCCATATATAGCAATCAGCCCCAGCATTTT
CASSSPGQGAIYSNQPQHF
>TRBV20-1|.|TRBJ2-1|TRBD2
TGCAGTCTACTAGCGGAGGAGCAGTTCTTC
CSLLAEEQFF
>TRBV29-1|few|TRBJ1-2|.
TGCAGCGTTGTATTCCCCCGCTATGGCTACACCTTC
CSVVFPRYGYTF
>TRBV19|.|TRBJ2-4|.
TGTGCCACTTCTCCTACCCCCGGGGGGCTCAAAAACATTCAGTACTTC
CATSPTPGGLKNIQYF
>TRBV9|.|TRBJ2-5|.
TGTGCCAGCAGCTCTCAACCGTACAGGGAGCAGACCCAGTACTTC
CASSSQPYREQTQYF
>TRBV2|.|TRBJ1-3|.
TGTGCCAGCAAGCCAGGGCCAGCTGGAAACACCATATATTTT
CASKPGPAGNTIYF
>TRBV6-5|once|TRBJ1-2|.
TGTGCCAGCAGCCCCGACAGTTTCTATGGCTACACCTTC
CASSPDSFYGYTF
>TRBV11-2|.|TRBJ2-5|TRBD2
TGTGCCAGCAGTTTGGGGGGGATAAGTACAAACCAAGAGACCCAGTACTTC
CASSLGGISTNQETQYF